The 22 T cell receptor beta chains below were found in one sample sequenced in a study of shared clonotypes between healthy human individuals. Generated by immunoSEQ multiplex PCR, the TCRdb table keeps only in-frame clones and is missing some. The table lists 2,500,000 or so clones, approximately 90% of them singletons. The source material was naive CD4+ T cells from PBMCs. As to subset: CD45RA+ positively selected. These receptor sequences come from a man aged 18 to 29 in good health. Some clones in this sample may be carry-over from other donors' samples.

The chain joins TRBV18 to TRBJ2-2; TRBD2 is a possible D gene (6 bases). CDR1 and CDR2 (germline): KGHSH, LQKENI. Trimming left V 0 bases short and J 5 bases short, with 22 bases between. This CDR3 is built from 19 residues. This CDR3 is CASSPPNGLISGGTGELFF. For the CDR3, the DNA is TGTGCCAGCTCACCACCGAATGGTTTGATCTCTGGAGGGACCGGGGAGCTGTTTTTT.

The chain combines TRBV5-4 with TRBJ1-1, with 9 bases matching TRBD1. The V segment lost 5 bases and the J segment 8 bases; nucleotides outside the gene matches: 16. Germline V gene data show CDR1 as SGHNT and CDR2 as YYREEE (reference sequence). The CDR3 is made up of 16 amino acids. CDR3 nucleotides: TGTGCCAGCAGTTCCCGGACAGGGGCTACGGTAAGGGAAGCTTTCTTT. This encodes CASSSRTGATVREAFF.

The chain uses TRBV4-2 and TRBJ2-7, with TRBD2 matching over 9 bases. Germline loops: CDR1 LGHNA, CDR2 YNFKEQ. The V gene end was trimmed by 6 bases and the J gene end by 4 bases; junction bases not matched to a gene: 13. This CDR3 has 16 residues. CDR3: CASRPDAGGTIYEQYF. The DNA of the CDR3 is TGTGCCAGCAGACCAGATGCGGGAGGGACAATTTACGAGCAGTACTTC.

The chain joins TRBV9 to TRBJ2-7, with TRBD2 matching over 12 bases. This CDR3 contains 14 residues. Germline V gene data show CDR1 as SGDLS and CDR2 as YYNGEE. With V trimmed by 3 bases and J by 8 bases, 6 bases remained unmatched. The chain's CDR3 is CASSEMTSGRQQYF. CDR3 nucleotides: TGTGCCAGCAGCGAAATGACTAGCGGGAGACAGCAGTACTTC.

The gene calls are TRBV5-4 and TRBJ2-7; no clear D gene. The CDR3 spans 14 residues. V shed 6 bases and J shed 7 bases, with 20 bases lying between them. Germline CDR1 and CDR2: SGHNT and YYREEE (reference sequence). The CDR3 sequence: CASTLPSLRGEQYF. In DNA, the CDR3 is TGTGCCAGCACCCTTCCCAGCTTACGAGGTGAGCAGTACTTC.

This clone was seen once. The CDR3 region is CASSWEAGRGYTF. The CDR3 nucleotides are TGTGCCAGCAGCTGGGAGGCAGGGCGAGGCTACACCTTC. V and J are TRBV28 and TRBJ1-2; D is possibly TRBD1 (5 bases). CDR1 and CDR2 (germline): MDHEN, SYDVKM. The CDR3 covers 13 residues. V shed 6 bases and J shed 8 bases, with 16 bases lying between them.

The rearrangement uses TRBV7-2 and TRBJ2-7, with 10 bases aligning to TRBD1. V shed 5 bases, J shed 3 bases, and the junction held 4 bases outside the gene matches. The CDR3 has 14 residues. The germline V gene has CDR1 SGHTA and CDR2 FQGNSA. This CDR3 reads CASSPRTGGYEQYF. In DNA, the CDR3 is TGTGCCAGCAGCCCCCGGACAGGGGGCTACGAGCAGTACTTC. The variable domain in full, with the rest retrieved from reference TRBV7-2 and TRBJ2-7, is GAGVSQSPSNKVTEKGKDVELRCDPISGHTALYWYRQSLGQGLEFLIYFQGNSAPDKSGLPSDRFSAERTGGSVSTLTIQRTQQEDSAVYLCASSPRTGGYEQYFGPGTRLTVT.

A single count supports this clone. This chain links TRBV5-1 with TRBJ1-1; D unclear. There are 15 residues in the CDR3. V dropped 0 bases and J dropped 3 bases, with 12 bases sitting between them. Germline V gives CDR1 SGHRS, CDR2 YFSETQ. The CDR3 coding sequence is TGCGCCAGCAGCTTGGATCCCCTCGGGGACACTGAAGCTTTCTTT. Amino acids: CASSLDPLGDTEAFF.

Here the CDR3 DNA reads TGCGCCAGCAGCAGAGGGACATCTCCTCCCGAGCCTCTCTCTGGAAACACCATATATTTT. Protein sequence: CASSRGTSPPEPLSGNTIYF. V is TRBV5-1 and J is TRBJ1-3; a weak D match, TRBD1 (6 bases). The germline V and J ends were trimmed by 4 bases and 0 bases, with 26 bases remaining between them. This CDR3 has 20 residues. Germline-derived CDR1 and CDR2 are SGHRS and YFSETQ.

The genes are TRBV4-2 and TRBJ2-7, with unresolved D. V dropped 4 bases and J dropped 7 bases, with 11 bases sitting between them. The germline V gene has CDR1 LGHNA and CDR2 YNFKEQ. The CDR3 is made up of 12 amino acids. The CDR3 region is CASSPRLGEQYF. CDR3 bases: TGTGCCAGCAGCCCCCGATTAGGGGAGCAGTACTTC.

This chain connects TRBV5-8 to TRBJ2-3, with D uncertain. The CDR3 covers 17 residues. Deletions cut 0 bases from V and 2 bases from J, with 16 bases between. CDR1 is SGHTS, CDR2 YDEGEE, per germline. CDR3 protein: CASSLGKGLRYTDTQYF. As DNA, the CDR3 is TGTGCCAGCAGCTTGGGGAAGGGTCTTCGATACACAGATACGCAGTATTTT.

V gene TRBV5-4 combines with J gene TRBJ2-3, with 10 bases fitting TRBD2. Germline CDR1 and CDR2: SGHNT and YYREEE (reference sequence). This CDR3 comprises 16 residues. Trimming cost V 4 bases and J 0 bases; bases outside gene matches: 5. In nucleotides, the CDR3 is TGTGCCAGCAGCACCCCGACTAGCGGGAGCACAGATACGCAGTATTTT. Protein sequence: CASSTPTSGSTDTQYF.

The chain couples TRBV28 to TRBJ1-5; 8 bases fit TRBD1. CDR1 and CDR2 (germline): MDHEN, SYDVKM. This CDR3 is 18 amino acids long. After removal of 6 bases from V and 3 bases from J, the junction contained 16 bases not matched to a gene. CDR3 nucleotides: TGTGCCAGCAGGGGGGACAGGAAGATTAATTACTCCAATCAGCCCCAGCATTTT. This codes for CASRGDRKINYSNQPQHF.

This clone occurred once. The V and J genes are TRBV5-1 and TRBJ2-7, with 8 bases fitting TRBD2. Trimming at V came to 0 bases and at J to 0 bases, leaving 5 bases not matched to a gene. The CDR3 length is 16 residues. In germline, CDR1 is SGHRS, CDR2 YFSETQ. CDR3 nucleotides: TGCGCCAGCAGCTTGGCCCCGGGACTAGACTCCTACGAGCAGTACTTC. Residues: CASSLAPGLDSYEQYF.

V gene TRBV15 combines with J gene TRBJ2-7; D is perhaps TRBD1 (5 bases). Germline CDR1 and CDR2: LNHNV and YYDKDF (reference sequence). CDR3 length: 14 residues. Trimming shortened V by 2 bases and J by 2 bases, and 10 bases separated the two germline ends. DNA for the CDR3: TGTGCCACCAGCAGACGAGGACAAGCCTACGAGCAGTACTTC. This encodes CATSRRGQAYEQYF.

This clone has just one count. DNA of the CDR3: TGTGCCAGCAGCTTGGTGGAACAGACTCCCTACGAGCAGTACTTC. Residues: CASSLVEQTPYEQYF. J is TRBJ2-7 and V is TRBV5-6; D is unclear. The V and J ends lost 0 bases and 2 bases respectively, with 12 bases between them. There are 15 residues in the CDR3. Germline V gene lookup returns CDR1 SGHDT and CDR2 YYEEEE.

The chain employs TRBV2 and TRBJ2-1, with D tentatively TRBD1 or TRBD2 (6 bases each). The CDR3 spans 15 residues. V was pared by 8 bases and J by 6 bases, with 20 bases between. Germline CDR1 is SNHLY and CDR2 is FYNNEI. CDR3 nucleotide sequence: TGTGCCAGCCAAAAAGGGGGGATAGGGTCCAATGAGCAGTTCTTC. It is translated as CASQKGGIGSNEQFF.

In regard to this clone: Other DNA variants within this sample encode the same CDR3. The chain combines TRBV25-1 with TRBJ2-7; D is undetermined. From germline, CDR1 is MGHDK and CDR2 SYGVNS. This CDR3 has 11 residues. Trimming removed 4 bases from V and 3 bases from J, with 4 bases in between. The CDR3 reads CASSGVYEQYF. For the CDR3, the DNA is TGTGCCAGCAGTGGGGTCTACGAGCAGTACTTC.

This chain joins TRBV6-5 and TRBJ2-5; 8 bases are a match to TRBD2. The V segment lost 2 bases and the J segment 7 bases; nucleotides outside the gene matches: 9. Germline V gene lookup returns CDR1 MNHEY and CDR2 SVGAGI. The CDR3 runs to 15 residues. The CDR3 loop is CASSYESGGPGTQYF. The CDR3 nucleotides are TGTGCCAGCAGTTACGAATCGGGAGGGCCGGGGACCCAGTACTTC.

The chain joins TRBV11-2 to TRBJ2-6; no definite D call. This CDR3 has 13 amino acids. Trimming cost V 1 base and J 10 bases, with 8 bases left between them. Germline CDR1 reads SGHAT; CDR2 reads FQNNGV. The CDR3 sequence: CASSLGTSNVLTF. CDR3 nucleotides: TGTGCCAGCAGCTTAGGAACATCTAACGTCCTGACTTTC.

Here the CDR3 DNA reads TGTGCCAGCGGTCGAGAGGGCGGCAGCAATCAGCCCCAGCATTTT. It is translated as CASGREGGSNQPQHF. V gene TRBV2 combines with J gene TRBJ1-5, with unresolved D. Per the germline V gene, CDR1 is SNHLY and CDR2 is FYNNEI. Trimming cost V 8 bases and J 1 base, with 15 bases left between them. The CDR3 is 15 amino acids.

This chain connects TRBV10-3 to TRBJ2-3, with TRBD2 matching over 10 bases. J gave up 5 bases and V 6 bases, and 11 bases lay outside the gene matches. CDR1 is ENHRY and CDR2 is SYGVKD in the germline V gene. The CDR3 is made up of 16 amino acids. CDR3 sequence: CAISPGLAGVLDTQYF. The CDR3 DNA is TGTGCCATCAGCCCCGGGCTAGCGGGAGTTCTAGATACGCAGTATTTT.